This paragraph covers one TCR beta chain sequence. The same CDR3 also results from other DNA sequences found in this sample. Germline V gives CDR1 LGHNA, CDR2 YNFKEQ. V lost 1 base to trimming and J lost 4 bases; unmatched junction nucleotides: 3. The CDR3 loop spans 14 amino acids. The data belong to a study of blood T cell repertoires in COVID-19. Study overall: T cells, B-cell-depleted T cells, or PBMCs provided the cDNA or gDNA that served as material.

In the original processing: Nucleated cell number was recorded as an estimate derived from reference gene primer amplification. Using immunoSEQ multiplex PCR, the repertoire was profiled, and TCRdb retains in-frame clones only, with some absent. The V and J calls and clone size are taken from that table; D and trimming were inferred from the DNA. The sample yields almost 100,000 clones, approximately 86% seen once. The sequence derives from a man between 50 and 59 years old with acute or convalescent COVID-19. This sequence joins TRBV4-2 and TRBJ2-7, with 8 bases aligning to TRBD1. The specimen was peripheral blood. CDR3 sequence: CASSQGTGRYEQYF. As DNA, the CDR3 is TGTGCCAGCAGCCAAGGGACAGGGAGGTACGAGCAGTACTTC.